These T cell receptor beta chains were read from a single sample in a study of cytomegalovirus exposure and HLA in healthy donors. Clones were read by immunoSEQ multiplex PCR, and TCRdb kept only the in-frame ones, dropping some. The repertoire includes about 160,000 clones, approximately 78% of them detected once, and 8.5% sits in the top ten. The specimen sequenced was PBMCs. These TCRs come from a male donor in good health and CMV-seropositive. CDR3s include the opening cysteine and the closing phenylalanine or tryptophan. Each record gives: V gene, D gene, clone size, J gene, CDR3 protein, CDR3 DNA. The D gene is left open where the match is weak. Expanded clones are given a class, and other clones once, few, many or no size at all.

v_gene: TRBV10-3; d_gene: .; abundance: .; j_gene: TRBJ1-5; CDR3aa: CAISESVPAYSNQPQHF; CDR3nt: TGTGCCATCAGTGAGTCCGTTCCAGCGTATAGCAATCAGCCCCAGCATTTT
v_gene: TRBV9; d_gene: .; abundance: .; j_gene: TRBJ2-1; CDR3aa: CASSVANDMVREQFF; CDR3nt: TGTGCCAGCAGCGTAGCCAATGACATGGTCAGAGAGCAGTTCTTC
v_gene: TRBV9; d_gene: TRBD2; abundance: .; j_gene: TRBJ2-3; CDR3aa: CASSVGTSGLATDTQYF; CDR3nt: TGTGCCAGCAGCGTAGGGACTAGCGGGCTTGCCACAGATACGCAGTATTTT
v_gene: TRBV7-6; d_gene: TRBD1; abundance: .; j_gene: TRBJ1-1; CDR3aa: CASSSWTGNTEAFF; CDR3nt: TGTGCCAGCAGCTCCTGGACAGGTAACACTGAAGCTTTCTTT
v_gene: TRBV13; d_gene: .; abundance: .; j_gene: TRBJ2-1; CDR3aa: CASSLVGVGYEQFF; CDR3nt: TGTGCCAGCAGCTTGGTCGGGGTTGGCTATGAGCAGTTCTTC
v_gene: TRBV7-2; d_gene: .; abundance: .; j_gene: TRBJ2-3; CDR3aa: CASTLRGGTTDTQYF; CDR3nt: TGTGCCAGCACCCTTCGGGGCGGGACCACAGATACGCAGTATTTT
v_gene: TRBV2; d_gene: .; abundance: .; j_gene: TRBJ1-2; CDR3aa: CASSDTGHNYGYTF; CDR3nt: TGTGCCAGCAGTGACACAGGGCATAACTATGGCTACACCTTC
v_gene: TRBV11-2; d_gene: TRBD1; abundance: .; j_gene: TRBJ2-1; CDR3aa: CASSRDRSRGFF; CDR3nt: TGTGCCAGCAGCCGGGACAGGAGCCGTGGGTTCTTC
v_gene: TRBV7-2; d_gene: .; abundance: .; j_gene: TRBJ2-7; CDR3aa: CASSLRGGGELSYEQYF; CDR3nt: TGTGCCAGCAGCCTCAGGGGTGGGGGGGAGCTATCCTACGAGCAGTACTTC
v_gene: TRBV11-2; d_gene: TRBD2; abundance: .; j_gene: TRBJ2-7; CDR3aa: CASSLRTSGRGEQYF; CDR3nt: TGTGCCAGCAGCTTACGGACTAGCGGCAGAGGGGAGCAGTACTTC
v_gene: TRBV2; d_gene: TRBD1; abundance: .; j_gene: TRBJ2-1; CDR3aa: CASSWGTESNEQFF; CDR3nt: TGTGCCAGCAGCTGGGGGACAGAATCGAATGAGCAGTTCTTC
v_gene: TRBV28; d_gene: .; abundance: once; j_gene: TRBJ1-5; CDR3aa: CASSFAREKGNQPQHF; CDR3nt: TGTGCCAGCAGTTTCGCCAGGGAAAAAGGCAATCAGCCCCAGCATTTT
v_gene: TRBV10-3; d_gene: .; abundance: .; j_gene: TRBJ2-7; CDR3aa: CAISGPRDMYYEQYF; CDR3nt: TGTGCCATCAGTGGCCCCCGGGACATGTACTACGAGCAGTACTTC
v_gene: TRBV10-1; d_gene: TRBD1; abundance: .; j_gene: TRBJ2-2; CDR3aa: CASSSSGQGRRELFF; CDR3nt: TGCGCCAGCAGTTCGTCGGGACAGGGGAGGAGGGAGCTGTTTTTT
v_gene: TRBV4-1; d_gene: .; abundance: .; j_gene: TRBJ1-5; CDR3aa: CASSQEGPGNQPQHF; CDR3nt: TGCGCCAGCAGCCAAGAGGGGCCAGGGAATCAGCCCCAGCATTTT